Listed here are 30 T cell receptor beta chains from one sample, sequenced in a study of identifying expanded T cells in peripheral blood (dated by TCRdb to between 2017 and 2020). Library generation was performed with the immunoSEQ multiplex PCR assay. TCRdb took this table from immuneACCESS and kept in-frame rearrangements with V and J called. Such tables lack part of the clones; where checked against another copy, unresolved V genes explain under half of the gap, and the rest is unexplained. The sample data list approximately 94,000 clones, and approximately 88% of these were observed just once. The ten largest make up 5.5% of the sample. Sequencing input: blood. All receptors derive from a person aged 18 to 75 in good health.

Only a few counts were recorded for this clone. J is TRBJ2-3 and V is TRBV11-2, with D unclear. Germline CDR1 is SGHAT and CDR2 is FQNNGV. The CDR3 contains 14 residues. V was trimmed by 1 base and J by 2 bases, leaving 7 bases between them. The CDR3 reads CASSLALDTDTQYF. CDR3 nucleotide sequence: TGTGCCAGCAGCTTAGCGCTTGACACAGATACGCAGTATTTT.

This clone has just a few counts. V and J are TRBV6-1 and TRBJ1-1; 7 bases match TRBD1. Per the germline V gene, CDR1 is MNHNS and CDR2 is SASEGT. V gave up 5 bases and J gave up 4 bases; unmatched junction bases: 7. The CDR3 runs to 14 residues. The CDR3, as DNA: TGTGCCAGCAGTCCCCGGACAGGAGGCACTGAAGCTTTCTTT. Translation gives CASSPRTGGTEAFF.

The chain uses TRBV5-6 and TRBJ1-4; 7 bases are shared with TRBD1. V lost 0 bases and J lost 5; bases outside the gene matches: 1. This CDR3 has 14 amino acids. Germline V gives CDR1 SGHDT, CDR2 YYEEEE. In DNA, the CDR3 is TGTGCCAGCAGCTTGGCGACAGGGAATGAAAAACTGTTTTTT. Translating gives CASSLATGNEKLFF.

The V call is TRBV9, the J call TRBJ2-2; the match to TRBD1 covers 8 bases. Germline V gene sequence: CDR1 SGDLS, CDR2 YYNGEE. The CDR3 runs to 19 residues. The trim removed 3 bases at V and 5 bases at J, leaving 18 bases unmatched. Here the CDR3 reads CASSAPLQGGVKATGELFF. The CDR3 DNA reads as TGTGCCAGCAGCGCGCCCCTACAGGGGGGCGTGAAGGCGACCGGGGAGCTGTTTTTT.

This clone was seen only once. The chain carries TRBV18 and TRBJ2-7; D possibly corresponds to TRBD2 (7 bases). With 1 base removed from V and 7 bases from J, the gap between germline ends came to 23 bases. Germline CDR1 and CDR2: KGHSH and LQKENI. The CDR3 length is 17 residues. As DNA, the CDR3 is TGTGCCAGCTCACCACGGGGGGGCCAGCGGGGAGCGTGGGAGCAGTACTTC. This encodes CASSPRGGQRGAWEQYF.

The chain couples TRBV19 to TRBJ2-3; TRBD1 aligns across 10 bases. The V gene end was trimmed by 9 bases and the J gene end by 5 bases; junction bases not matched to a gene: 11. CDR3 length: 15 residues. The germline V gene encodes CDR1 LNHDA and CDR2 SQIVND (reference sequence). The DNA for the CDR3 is TGTGCCAGCGACCCTGGGACAGGGGTGCAAGATACGCAGTATTTT. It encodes CASDPGTGVQDTQYF.

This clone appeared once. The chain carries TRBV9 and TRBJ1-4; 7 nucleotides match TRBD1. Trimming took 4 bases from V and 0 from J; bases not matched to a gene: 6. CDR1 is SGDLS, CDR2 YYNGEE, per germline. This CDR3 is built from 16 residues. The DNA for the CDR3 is TGTGCCAGCAGCTCCGGGACAGCCGCAACTAATGAAAAACTGTTTTTT. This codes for CASSSGTAATNEKLFF.

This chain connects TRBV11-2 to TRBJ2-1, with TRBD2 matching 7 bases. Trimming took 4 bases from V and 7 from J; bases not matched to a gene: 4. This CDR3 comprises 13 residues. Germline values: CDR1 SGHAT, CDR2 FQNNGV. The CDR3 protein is CASSSNGGNEQFF. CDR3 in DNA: TGTGCCAGCAGCTCCAACGGGGGGAATGAGCAGTTCTTC.

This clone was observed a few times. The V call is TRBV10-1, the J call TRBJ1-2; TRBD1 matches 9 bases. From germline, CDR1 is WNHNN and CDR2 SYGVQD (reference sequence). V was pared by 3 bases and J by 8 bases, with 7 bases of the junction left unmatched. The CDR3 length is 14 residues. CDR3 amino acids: CASSDGQGTEGYTF. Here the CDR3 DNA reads TGCGCCAGCAGTGATGGACAGGGGACGGAGGGCTACACCTTC.

The CDR3, as DNA: TGTGCCAGCAGCCCACCGACAGGGGCGAGCTCTGGAAACACCATATATTTT. As protein: CASSPPTGASSGNTIYF. The chain recombines TRBV4-2 with TRBJ1-3; TRBD1 aligns across 8 bases. From germline, CDR1 is LGHNA and CDR2 YNFKEQ. This CDR3 is built from 17 residues. V lost 4 bases and J lost 0; bases outside the gene matches: 8.

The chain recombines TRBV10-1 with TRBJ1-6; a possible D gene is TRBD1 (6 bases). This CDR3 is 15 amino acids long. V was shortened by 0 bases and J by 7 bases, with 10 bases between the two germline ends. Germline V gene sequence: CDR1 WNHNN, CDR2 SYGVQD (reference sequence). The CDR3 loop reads CASSESVRGNSPLHF. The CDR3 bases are TGCGCCAGCAGTGAGTCGGTTAGGGGGAATTCACCCCTCCACTTT.

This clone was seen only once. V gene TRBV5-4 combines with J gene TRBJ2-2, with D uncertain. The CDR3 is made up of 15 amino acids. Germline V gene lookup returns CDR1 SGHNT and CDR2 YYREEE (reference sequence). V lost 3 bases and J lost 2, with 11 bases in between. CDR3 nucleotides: TGTGCCAGCAGCTCGCGTCAATTTAACACCGGGGAGCTGTTTTTT. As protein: CASSSRQFNTGELFF.

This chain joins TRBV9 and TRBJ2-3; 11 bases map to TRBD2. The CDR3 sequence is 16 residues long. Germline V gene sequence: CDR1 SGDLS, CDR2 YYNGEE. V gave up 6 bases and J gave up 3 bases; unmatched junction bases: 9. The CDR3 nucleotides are TGTGCCAGCACCATGACTAGCGGGGCTTCAACAGATACGCAGTATTTT. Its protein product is CASTMTSGASTDTQYF.

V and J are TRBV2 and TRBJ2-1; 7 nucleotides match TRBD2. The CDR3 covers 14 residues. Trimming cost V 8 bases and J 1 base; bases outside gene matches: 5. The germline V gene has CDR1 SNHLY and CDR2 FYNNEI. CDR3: CASATSRSYNEQFF. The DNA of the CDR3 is TGTGCCAGCGCGACTAGCAGGTCCTACAATGAGCAGTTCTTC.

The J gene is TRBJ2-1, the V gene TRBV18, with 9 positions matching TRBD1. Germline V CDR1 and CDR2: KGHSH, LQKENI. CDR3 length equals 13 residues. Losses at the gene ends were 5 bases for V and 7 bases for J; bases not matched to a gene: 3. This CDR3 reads CASSLGTGNEQFF. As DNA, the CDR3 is TGTGCCAGCTCATTGGGGACAGGGAATGAGCAGTTCTTC.

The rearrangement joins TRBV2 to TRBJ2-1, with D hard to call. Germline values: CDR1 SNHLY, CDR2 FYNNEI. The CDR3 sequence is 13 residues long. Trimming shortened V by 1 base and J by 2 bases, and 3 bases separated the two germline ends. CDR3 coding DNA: TGTGCCAGCAGTGAAGGGCCCTACAATGAGCAGTTCTTC. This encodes CASSEGPYNEQFF. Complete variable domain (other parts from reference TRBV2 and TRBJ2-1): EPEVTQTPSHQVTQMGQEVILRCVPISNHLYFYWYRQILGQKVEFLVSFYNNEISEKSEIFDDQFSVERPDGSNFTLKIRSTKLEDSAMYFCASSEGPYNEQFFGPGTRLTVL.

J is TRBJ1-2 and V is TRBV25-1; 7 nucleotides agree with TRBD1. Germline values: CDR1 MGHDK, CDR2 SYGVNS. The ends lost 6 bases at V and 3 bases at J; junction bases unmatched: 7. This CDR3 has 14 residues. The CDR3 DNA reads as TGTGCCAGCAGGAGAACCGGGACAGACTATGGCTACACCTTC. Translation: CASRRTGTDYGYTF.

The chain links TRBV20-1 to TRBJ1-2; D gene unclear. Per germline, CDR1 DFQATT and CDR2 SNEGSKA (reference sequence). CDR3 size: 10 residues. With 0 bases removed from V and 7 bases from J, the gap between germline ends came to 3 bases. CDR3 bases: TGCAGTGCTAGAGATGTTGGCTACACCTTC. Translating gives CSARDVGYTF.

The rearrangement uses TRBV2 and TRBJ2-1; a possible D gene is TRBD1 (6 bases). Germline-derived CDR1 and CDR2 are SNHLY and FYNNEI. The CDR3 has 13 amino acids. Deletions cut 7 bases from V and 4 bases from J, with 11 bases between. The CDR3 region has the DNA TGTGCCAGCACCCCCGACAGGTACAATGAGCAGTTCTTC. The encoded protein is CASTPDRYNEQFF.

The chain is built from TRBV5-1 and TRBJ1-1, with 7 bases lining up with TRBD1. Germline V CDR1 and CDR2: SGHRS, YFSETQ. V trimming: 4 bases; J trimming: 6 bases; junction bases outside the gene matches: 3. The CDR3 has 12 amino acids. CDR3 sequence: CASSRQGSEAFF. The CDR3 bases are TGCGCCAGCAGCCGACAGGGTTCTGAAGCTTTCTTT.

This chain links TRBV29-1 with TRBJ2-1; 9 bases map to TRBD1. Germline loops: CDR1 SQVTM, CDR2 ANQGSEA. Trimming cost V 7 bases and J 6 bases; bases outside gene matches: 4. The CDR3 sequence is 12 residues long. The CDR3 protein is CSGRTGANEQFF. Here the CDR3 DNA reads TGCAGCGGGAGGACAGGGGCCAATGAGCAGTTCTTC.

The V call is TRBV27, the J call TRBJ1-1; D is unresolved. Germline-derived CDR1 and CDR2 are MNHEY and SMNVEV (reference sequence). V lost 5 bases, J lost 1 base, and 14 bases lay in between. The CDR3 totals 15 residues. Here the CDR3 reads CASSPVGGWNTEAFF. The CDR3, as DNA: TGTGCCAGCAGTCCCGTGGGAGGCTGGAACACTGAAGCTTTCTTT.

For the CDR3, the DNA is TGTGCCACCAGCAGAGGGGGAGGATATGGCTACACCTTC. It translates to CATSRGGGYGYTF. The chain recombines TRBV15 with TRBJ1-2; D remains ambiguous. Germline-derived CDR1 and CDR2 are LNHNV and YYDKDF (reference sequence). V lost 1 base to trimming and J lost 5 bases, with 8 bases between them. CDR3 length: 13 residues. Using reference TRBV15 and TRBJ1-2 for the parts outside the CDR3, the full variable domain is DAMVIQNPRYQVTQFGKPVTLSCSQTLNHNVMYWYQQKSSQAPKLLFHYYDKDFNNEADTPDNFQSRRPNTSFCFLDIRSPGLGDTAMYLCATSRGGGYGYTFGSGTRLTVV.

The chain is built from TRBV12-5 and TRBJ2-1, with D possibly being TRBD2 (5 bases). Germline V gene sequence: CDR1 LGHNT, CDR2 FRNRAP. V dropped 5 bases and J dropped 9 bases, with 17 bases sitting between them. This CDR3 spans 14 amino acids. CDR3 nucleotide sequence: TGTGCTAGTGGTCCCGATCCGGGGTGGGGTGAGCAGTTCTTC. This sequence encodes CASGPDPGWGEQFF.

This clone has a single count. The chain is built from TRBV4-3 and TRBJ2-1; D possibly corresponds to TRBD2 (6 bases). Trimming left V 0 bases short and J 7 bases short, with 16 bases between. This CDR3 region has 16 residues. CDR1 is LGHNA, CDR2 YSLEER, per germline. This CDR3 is CASSQDLRGIGNEQFF. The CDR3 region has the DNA TGCGCCAGCAGCCAAGATTTGCGCGGGATAGGAAATGAGCAGTTCTTC.

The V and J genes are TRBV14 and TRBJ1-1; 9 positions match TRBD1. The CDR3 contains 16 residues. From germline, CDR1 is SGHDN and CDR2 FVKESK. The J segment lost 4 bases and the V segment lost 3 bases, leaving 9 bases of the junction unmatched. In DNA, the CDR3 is TGTGCCAGCAGCCAGACAGGACAGGGGCTGGGCACTGAAGCTTTCTTT. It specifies CASSQTGQGLGTEAFF.

CDR3 in DNA: TGCGCCAGCAGCCAGGCACCGGGACCCTCCTCCTACGAGCAGTACTTC. This sequence encodes CASSQAPGPSSYEQYF. This sequence joins TRBV4-1 and TRBJ2-7; D could derive from TRBD1 or TRBD2 (5 bases each). This CDR3 is 16 amino acids long. In germline, CDR1 is MGHRA, CDR2 YSYEKL. Trimming shortened V by 3 bases and J by 0 bases, and 15 bases separated the two germline ends.

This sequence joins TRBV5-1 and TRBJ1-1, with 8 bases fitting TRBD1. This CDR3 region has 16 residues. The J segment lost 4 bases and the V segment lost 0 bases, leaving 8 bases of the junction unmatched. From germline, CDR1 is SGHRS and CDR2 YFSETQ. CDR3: CASSLVTGGAITEAFF. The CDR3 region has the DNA TGCGCCAGCAGCTTGGTAACAGGGGGGGCGATCACTGAAGCTTTCTTT. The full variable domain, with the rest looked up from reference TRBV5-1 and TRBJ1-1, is KAGVTQTPRYLIKTRGQQVTLSCSPISGHRSVSWYQQTPGQGLQFLFEYFSETQRNKGNFPGRFSGRQFSNSRSEMNVSTLELGDSALYLCASSLVTGGAITEAFFGQGTRLTVV.

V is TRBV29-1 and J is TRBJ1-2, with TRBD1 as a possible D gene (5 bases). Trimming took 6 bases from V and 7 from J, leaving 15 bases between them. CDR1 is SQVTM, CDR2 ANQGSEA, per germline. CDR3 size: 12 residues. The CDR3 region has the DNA TGCAGCGTCGAAAAGGGGATCCCTGGCTACACCTTC. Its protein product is CSVEKGIPGYTF.

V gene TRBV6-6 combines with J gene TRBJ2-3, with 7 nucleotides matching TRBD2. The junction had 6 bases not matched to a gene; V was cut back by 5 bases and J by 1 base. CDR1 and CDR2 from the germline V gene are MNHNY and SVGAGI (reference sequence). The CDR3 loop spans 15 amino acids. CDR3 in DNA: TGTGCCAGCAGTAGGGAAGGGAGGGGCACAGATACGCAGTATTTT. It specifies CASSREGRGTDTQYF.